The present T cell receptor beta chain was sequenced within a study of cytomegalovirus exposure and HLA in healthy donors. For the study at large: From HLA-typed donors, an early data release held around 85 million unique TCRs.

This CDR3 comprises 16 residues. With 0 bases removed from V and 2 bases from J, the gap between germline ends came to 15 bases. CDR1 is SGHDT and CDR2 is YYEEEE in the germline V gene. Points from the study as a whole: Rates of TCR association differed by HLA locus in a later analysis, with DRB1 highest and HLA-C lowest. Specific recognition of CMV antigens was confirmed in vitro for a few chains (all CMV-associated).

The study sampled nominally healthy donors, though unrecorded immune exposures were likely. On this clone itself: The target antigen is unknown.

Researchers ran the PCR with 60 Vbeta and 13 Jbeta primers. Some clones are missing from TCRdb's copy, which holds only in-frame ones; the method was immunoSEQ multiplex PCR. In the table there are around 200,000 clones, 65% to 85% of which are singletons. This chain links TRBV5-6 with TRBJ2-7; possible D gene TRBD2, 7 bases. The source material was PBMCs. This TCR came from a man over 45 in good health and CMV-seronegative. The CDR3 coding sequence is TGTGCCAGCAGCTTGGGTGCGGGGGCCGCAACCTACGAGCAGTACTTC. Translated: CASSLGAGAATYEQYF. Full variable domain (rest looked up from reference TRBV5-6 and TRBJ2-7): DAGVTQSPTHLIKTRGQQVTLRCSPKSGHDTVSWYQQALGQGPQFIFQYYEEEERQRGNFPDRFSGHQFPNYSSELNVNALLLGDSALYLCASSLGAGAATYEQYFGPGTRLTVT.